Described below is a single T cell receptor beta chain sequence and its context. Its antigen is undetermined. The data belong to a study of cytomegalovirus exposure and HLA in healthy donors. Whole-study findings and limits: Most TCR sequences proved rare, with some public TCRs found in many donors. In a later analysis, common viral pathogens appeared linked to several of the most significant clusters. Later analysis associated a missense DCLRE1C variant with TCR beta V- and J-gene trimming.

Germline values: CDR1 MNHEY, CDR2 SMNVEV (reference sequence). Trimming cost V 3 bases and J 4 bases; bases outside gene matches: 7. The length of the CDR3 is 16 residues. The PCR made use of 60 Vbeta and 13 Jbeta primers. Libraries were prepared by immunoSEQ multiplex PCR; TCRdb keeps only in-frame clonotypes and omits some of them. The sample has under 40,000 clones, and its top ten clones hold about 3.6%. Sequenced input: PBMCs. V usage is TRBV27 and J usage is TRBJ1-5, with 9 nucleotides matching TRBD1. The clonotype originates from a woman aged 40 to 50 in good health and CMV-seropositive. The DNA of the CDR3 is TGTGCCAGCAGTTTTTATGCGACAGGGGGAAATCAGCCCCAGCATTTT. It encodes CASSFYATGGNQPQHF.